The source of this TCR beta chain is a study of blood T cells in healthy people across ages (dated by TCRdb to 2015 to 2017). Broadly, across the study: In model experiments, roughly one uniquely barcoded TCR beta cDNA molecule per two T cells was captured by template switching. Using the same blood draw, the study looked at two additional independent replicas of 1 million unique cDNA reads for two donors, one aged 18 to 30 and the other aged 80 or older. The donors were divided into four age groups: young (average about 16 years), middle-aged (roughly 42), aged (approximately 64) and long-lived (82). Using deep sequencing normalized with unique cDNA molecular identifiers, the study measured how TCR beta repertoire diversity changes with age.

Taken from cysteine to phenylalanine, the CDR3 has 18 residues. Solely the CDR3 DNA is kept, with 54 bases framed from the first base. Relative to germline, V is 0 bases shorter and J is 2 bases shorter, with 20 bases between their ends. In the germline V gene (reference sequence), CDR1 corresponds to MNHEY and CDR2 to SMNVEV. General findings and caveats noted by the study authors: Estimates of total diversity based on one million sequenced T cells were considered lower bounds and underestimates. Observed TCR beta diversity per million T cells fell roughly linearly with age, and a significant reduction was already apparent by age around 44. Compared with the aged group, the long-lived group had more naive CD4+ T cells, fewer expanded clones and increased TCR diversity, a pattern suggesting age selection. Bulk unsorted PBMC profiling prevented conclusive comparison of naive and antigen-experienced compartments. Observed TCR beta diversity correlated strongly with the percentage of naive T cells measured by flow cytometry. Because donor CMV infection status was unknown, age-related changes in expanded clonotypes were potentially confounded.

Library generation was performed with 5' RACE. The instrument given in TCRdb is Illumina HiSeq 2500. A second PCR of roughly 6 to 12 cycles was run with a J-beta primer mix and a sample-barcoded 5' primer. Each TCR beta cDNA molecule received a unique molecular identifier from a template-switch 5' adaptor carrying 12 random nucleotides. At least 2.5 million CDR3-containing paired-end reads were obtained from each sample. All of the RNA was converted into first-strand cDNA using the Mint cDNA synthesis kit, with a TRBC-specific oligonucleotide serving as the primer. All cDNA was treated with uracil-DNA glycosylase and then went through a first 18-cycle PCR with the universal primers M1SS and BC2_uni_R. In the paper's pipeline: For normalization, 1 million high-quality reads, each with a distinct molecular identifier, were randomly selected from each sample. Reads sharing molecular identifiers were discarded rather than binned into consensus sequences. CDR3 identification, clonotype clustering and error correction used MiTCR with a Q25 quality threshold and the strictest error-elimination algorithm. Lower-bound total TCR beta diversity was estimated with a nonparametric unseen species model using Euler transformation. TCRdb trimmed public reads at Q25 via fastp, called clones via MiXCR and kept in-frame beta chains. Every entry covers one CDR3 protein and lists the most common genes and DNA from its rows. TCRdb, rather than the study authors, made the V and J calls. This sample holds around 520,000 distinct CDR3 sequences; around a quarter were observed only once. Under 4.5% of the sample is held by the ten biggest clonotypes.

Systemically healthy Caucasian individuals from Russia, approximately 39 in total and aged roughly 6 to 100 years, were included as donors. Ten milliliters of peripheral blood were drawn from each donor into EDTA-treated Vacutainer tubes. PBMCs were isolated by Ficoll-Paque density-gradient centrifugation, with at least 7 million obtained per sample. Total RNA was extracted from PBMCs with Trizol reagent, with at least 6 micrograms obtained per sample. Naive CD45RAhigh/CD27high T cell percentages were measured by flow cytometry on a PBMC aliquot from every donor. A note on this clonotype: Its specific antigen is unknown. There are no base qualities to consult, and no much larger clone falls within one base.

The sample also formed part of further work on T cells of mothers and their children. From the second report: The donors were nine systemically healthy Caucasian individuals, made up of three mothers and their six children. cDNA synthesis used all of the extracted RNA, with roughly 1.6 ug of RNA in each 15 ul reaction. Sample barcodes and 2-4 random nucleotides were added via the M1S primer in the second PCR. More than 8 million TCR beta CDR3 reads were obtained from each mother, and about 3 million reads were obtained from each child. TCR recombination output is similarly shaped by thymic selection in related and unrelated pairs, with a minor effect exerted by inherited differences. Normalized repertoire overlap was always found to be slightly, but never significantly, higher in related mother-child pairs than in unrelated mother-child pairs. With a sensitivity of approximately 93 clones per million clonotypes, no persistent microchimeric T cell clones were detected. To look for features that set related mother-child pairs apart from unrelated individuals, the researchers ran deep NGS to compare the TCR beta repertoires of mothers and children. On average, the children were around 11 +/- 4 years old, while the mothers were 40 +/- 4 years old. After adapters were ligated using NEBNext reagents, the libraries underwent 100+100 nt paired-end sequencing on an Illumina HiSeq 2000. To prevent cross-contamination, the mother and child libraries were prepared a month apart and were sequenced in separate runs. For each donor, between roughly 500,000 and 2,300,000 distinct TCR beta clonotypes were identified. Naive TCR beta clonotypes were estimated from low-frequency clonotypes matched to each donor's FACS-determined naive share, without sorting.

The receptor was isolated from a boy aged 2-9 years in good health. The sequencing sample was made of blood. Recombination linked TRBV27 to TRBJ2-7, with TRBD2 tentatively as D gene (5 bases match). The CDR3 in this case is CASSLSAPRDYSPYEQYF. The nucleotide sequence reads TGTGCCAGCAGTTTATCTGCCCCCCGCGACTATTCCCCCTACGAGCAGTACTTC.